These 10 T cell receptor beta chains were all obtained from the same sample, sequenced in a study of blood T cells in healthy people across ages. It was with a sample-barcoded 5' primer and a J-beta primer mix that a second PCR of roughly 7 to 12 cycles was run. In TCRdb, the 5' RACE reads were re-called with MiXCR into one record per CDR3 protein. Among about 640,000 distinct CDR3 sequences listed, around 54% were seen once. Sequencing was performed on blood. These receptors were obtained from a man aged 55 to 70 in good health.

This clonotype has just a few counts. V gene TRBV5-1 combines with J gene TRBJ2-7, with 11 bases lining up with TRBD1. The length of the CDR3 is 15 residues. V was clipped by 4 bases and J by 4 bases; unmatched bases: 7. Germline V lookup: CDR1 SGHRS, CDR2 YFSETQ. The CDR3 DNA reads TGCGCCAGCAGCCCGGGACAGGGGGGCAGGTACGAGCAGTACTTC. It yields the protein CASSPGQGGRYEQYF. The full variable domain, in which reference TRBV5-1 and TRBJ2-7 provide the parts outside the CDR3, is KAGVTQTPRYLIKTRGQQVTLSCSPISGHRSVSWYQQTPGQGLQFLFEYFSETQRNKGNFPGRFSGRQFSNSRSEMNVSTLELGDSALYLCASSPGQGGRYEQYFGPGTRLTVT.

This clonotype was found a few times. The rearrangement joins TRBV4-1 to TRBJ2-1, with 9 bases aligning to TRBD2. Germline CDR1 and CDR2: MGHRA and YSYEKL. J gave up 7 bases and V 6 bases, and 10 bases lay outside the gene matches. The CDR3 has 15 residues. CDR3 in DNA: TGCGCCAGCAGTTGGGGCGGGGGGGCGAGTAATGAGCAGTTCTTC. It specifies CASSWGGGASNEQFF.

The chain combines TRBV28 with TRBJ2-1, with 10 bases fitting TRBD2. The trim removed 4 bases at V and 5 bases at J, leaving 8 bases unmatched. CDR3 length: 16 residues. Germline CDR1 and CDR2: MDHEN and SYDVKM. The CDR3 region has the DNA TGTGCCAGCAGTTCCCAACTAGCGGGGCTCCACAATGAGCAGTTCTTC. Translated, it gives CASSSQLAGLHNEQFF.

CDR3 in amino acids: CASSPRGTGPGTQYF. In DNA, the CDR3 is TGTGCCAGCAGCCCCCGTGGGACGGGACCTGGGACCCAGTACTTC. This chain connects TRBV7-9 to TRBJ2-4; D may be TRBD1 or TRBD2 (5 bases each). Judging by the DNA end, TRBJ2-5 fits better; the J call may be wrong. CDR1 is SEHNR and CDR2 is FQNEAQ in the germline V gene (reference sequence). The CDR3 extends over 15 amino acids.

The chain uses TRBV6-6 and TRBJ2-3; 14 bases agree with TRBD2. This CDR3 comprises 17 residues. CDR1 MNHNY and CDR2 SVGAGI come from the germline V gene (reference sequence). Losses at the gene ends were 5 bases for V and 1 base for J; bases not matched to a gene: 5. CDR3 sequence reads: CASSTGLAGGRTDTQYF. In DNA, the CDR3 is TGTGCCAGCAGTACCGGACTAGCGGGGGGCCGCACAGATACGCAGTATTTT.

As for this clonotype: Since a much larger clone is just one base distant, this may be a read error. The rearrangement uses TRBV10-3 and TRBJ2-4; no clear D. The DNA end is more similar to TRBJ2-7, so the J call may be wrong. This CDR3 is 13 amino acids long. From germline, CDR1 is ENHRY and CDR2 SYGVKD. The CDR3 spells CATRRYSPDEQYF. CDR3 DNA sequence: TGTGCCACCAGACGGTACAGCCCAGACGAGCAGTACTTC.

V is TRBV21-1 and J is TRBJ2-7. TRBV21-1 is marked as a pseudogene. The CDR3 spans 13 residues. CDR3 bases: TGTGCCAGCAGCAACGGGTGCTCCTACGAGCAGTACTTC. Translating gives CASSNGCSYEQYF.

This clonotype occurred once. The rearrangement joins TRBV5-8 to TRBJ2-1, with D possibly TRBD2 on 6 matching bases. V was trimmed by 6 bases and J by 5 bases, leaving 21 bases between them. Germline values: CDR1 SGHTS, CDR2 YDEGEE. The length of the CDR3 is 16 residues. CDR3 loop: CASTPGRGLRNNEQFF. DNA for the CDR3: TGTGCCAGCACCCCGGGGCGGGGCCTTAGGAACAATGAGCAGTTCTTC.

The J gene is TRBJ1-2, the V gene TRBV27; D possibly corresponds to TRBD1 (6 bases). Germline V gives CDR1 MNHEY, CDR2 SMNVEV (reference sequence). V was cut by 2 bases and J by 0 bases, with 10 bases left in between. The CDR3 loop spans 15 amino acids. For the CDR3, the DNA is TGTGCCAGCAGTTTAGGGGGGGCCCCTAACTATGGCTACACCTTC. It yields the protein CASSLGGAPNYGYTF.

Details on this clonotype: At one of its ends the junction is not consistent with the germline gene, which may arise from a read error. V usage is TRBV7-9 and J usage is TRBJ2-1; TRBD2 matches 7 bases. Germline V lookup: CDR1 SEHNR, CDR2 FQNEAQ (reference sequence). This CDR3 comprises 13 residues. CDR3 nucleotide sequence: TGTGCCAGCAGCGTAGCGGGCCACAATGAGCAGTTCTTC. Residues: CASSVAGHNEQFF.